This T cell receptor beta chain was captured by sequencing in a study of OX40 agonist ivuxolimab in advanced cancers. Study details: Those treated in dose escalation had hepatocellular carcinoma, melanoma, renal cell cancer or head and neck cancer.

Clones were read by immunoSEQ multiplex PCR, and TCRdb kept only the in-frame ones, dropping some. Of 70,000 to 80,000 clones listed, roughly 88% were seen once; the top ten hold about 1%. The sample in question was CD4+ or CD8+ T cells sorted from blood, obtained in a trial of the OX40 agonist ivuxolimab. The sequence came from an adult with an advanced solid tumor such as melanoma, head and neck, liver or kidney cancer.

DNA for the CDR3: TGCAGCGTCCGCCACACAGATACGCAGTATTTT. Translating gives CSVRHTDTQYF. The gene calls are TRBV29-1 and TRBJ2-3; no reliable D call. Between the trimmed V and J ends, which lost 6 bases and 2 bases, there was a span of 6 bases. CDR3 size: 11 residues. Germline V CDR1 and CDR2: SQVTM, ANQGSEA.